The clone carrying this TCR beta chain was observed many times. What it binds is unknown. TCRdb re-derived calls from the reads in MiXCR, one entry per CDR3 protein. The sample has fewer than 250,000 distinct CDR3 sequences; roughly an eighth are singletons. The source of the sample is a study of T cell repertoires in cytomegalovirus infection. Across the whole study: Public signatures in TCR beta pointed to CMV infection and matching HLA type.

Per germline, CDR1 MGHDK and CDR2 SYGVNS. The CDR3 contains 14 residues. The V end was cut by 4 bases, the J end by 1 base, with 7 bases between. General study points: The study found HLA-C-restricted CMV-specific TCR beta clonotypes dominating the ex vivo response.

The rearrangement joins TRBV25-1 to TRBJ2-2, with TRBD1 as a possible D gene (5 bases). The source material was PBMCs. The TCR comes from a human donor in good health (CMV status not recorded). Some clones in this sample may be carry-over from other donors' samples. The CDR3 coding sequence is TGTGCCAGCAGTGTAGGACAGAACACCGGGGAGCTGTTTTTT. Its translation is CASSVGQNTGELFF.